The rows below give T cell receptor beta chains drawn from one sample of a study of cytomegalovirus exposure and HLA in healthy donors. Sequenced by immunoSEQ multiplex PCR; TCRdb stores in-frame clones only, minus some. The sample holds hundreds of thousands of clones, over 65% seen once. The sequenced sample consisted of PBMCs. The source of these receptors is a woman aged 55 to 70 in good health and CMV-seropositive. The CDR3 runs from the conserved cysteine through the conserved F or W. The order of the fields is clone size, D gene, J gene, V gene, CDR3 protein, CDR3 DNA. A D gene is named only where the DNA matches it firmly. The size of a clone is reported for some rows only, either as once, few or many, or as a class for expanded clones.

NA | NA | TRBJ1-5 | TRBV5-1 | CASSPGTSNQPQHF | TGCGCCAGCAGCCCCGGGACAAGCAATCAGCCCCAGCATTTT
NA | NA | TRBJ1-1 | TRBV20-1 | CSALLGAEAFF | TGCAGTGCCCTACTCGGAGCTGAAGCTTTCTTT
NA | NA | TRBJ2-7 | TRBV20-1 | CSARGPYGQYF | TGCAGTGCTAGAGGTCCCTACGGGCAGTACTTC
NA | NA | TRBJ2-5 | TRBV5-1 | CASSLQANGETQYF | TGCGCCAGCAGCTTACAGGCTAACGGAGAGACCCAGTACTTC
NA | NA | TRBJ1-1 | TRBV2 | CASSELGLRVPEAFF | TGTGCCAGCAGTGAACTGGGGTTGAGGGTCCCTGAAGCTTTCTTT
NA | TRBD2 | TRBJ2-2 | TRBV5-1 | CASSLGVSGSIGELFF | TGCGCCAGCAGCTTGGGGGTTAGCGGGAGTATCGGGGAGCTGTTTTTT
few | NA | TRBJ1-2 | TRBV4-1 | CASSQGLFYGYTF | TGCGCCAGCAGCCAAGGGCTCTTCTATGGCTACACCTTC
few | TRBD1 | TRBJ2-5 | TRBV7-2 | CASSRSRGPQGETQYF | TGTGCCAGCAGCCGAAGCAGGGGGCCCCAGGGAGAGACCCAGTACTTC
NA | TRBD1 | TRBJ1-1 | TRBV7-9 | CASSLNRGEAFF | TGTGCCAGCAGCCTAAACAGGGGTGAGGCTTTCTTT
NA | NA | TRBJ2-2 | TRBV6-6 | CASRAGVSGELFF | TGTGCCAGCAGGGCCGGGGTTTCGGGGGAGCTGTTTTTT
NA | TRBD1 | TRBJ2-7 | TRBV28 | CASSHLGPGQGAYEQYF | TGTGCCAGCAGTCACCTTGGGCCGGGACAGGGCGCCTACGAGCAGTACTTC
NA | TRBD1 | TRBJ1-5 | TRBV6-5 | CAIRDRVGPQHF | TGTGCCATACGGGACAGGGTCGGCCCCCAGCATTTT
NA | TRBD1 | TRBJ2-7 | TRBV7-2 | CASSLGGGSSYEQYF | TGTGCCAGCAGCTTAGGAGGGGGCTCCTCCTACGAGCAGTACTTC
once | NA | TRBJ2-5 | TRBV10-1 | CASRPPGLKYF | TGCGCCAGCAGACCCCCGGGACTTAAGTACTTC
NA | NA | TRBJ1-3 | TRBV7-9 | CASSLAGTLQDNTIYF | TGTGCCAGCAGCTTAGCAGGGACTCTACAAGACAACACCATATATTTT